This is a list of T cell receptor beta chains from one sample in a study of response to subunit inactivated influenza vaccine. Using its own MiXCR run on the RT-PCR reads, TCRdb lists one record per CDR3 protein. Of approximately 160,000 distinct CDR3 sequences listed, about 10% are singletons. Material: CD8+ T cells sorted from PBMCs, obtained less than 25 months after vaccination. The source of these receptors is a man aged 45 to 70 who received an inactivated influenza vaccine. Both conserved end residues are part of each CDR3. A D gene is named only where the DNA matches it firmly. A clone size is listed for some rows: how often the clone was seen (once, few, many), or a class if it is expanded.

v_call: TRBV13; d_call: -; j_call: TRBJ2-5; clone_size: few; cdr3_aa: CASSLKQGKGETQYF; cdr3_nt: TGTGCCAGCAGCTTGAAGCAGGGAAAGGGGGAGACCCAGTACTTC
v_call: TRBV4-3; d_call: -; j_call: TRBJ1-6; clone_size: few; cdr3_aa: CASSQDPDSGVDNSPLHF; cdr3_nt: TGCGCCAGCAGCCAAGATCCAGATTCAGGGGTGGATAATTCACCCCTCCACTTT
v_call: TRBV12-3/TRBV12-4; d_call: TRBD1; j_call: TRBJ1-1; clone_size: -; cdr3_aa: CASSSTGTGARTEAFF; cdr3_nt: TGTGCCAGCAGTTCGACCGGGACAGGGGCCCGGACTGAAGCTTTCTTT
v_call: TRBV6-2/TRBV6-3; d_call: TRBD1; j_call: TRBJ2-2; clone_size: many; cdr3_aa: CASSRPGQSPNTGELFF; cdr3_nt: TGTGCCAGCAGCAGGCCGGGACAGAGCCCGAACACCGGGGAGCTGTTTTTT
v_call: TRBV2; d_call: TRBD2; j_call: TRBJ2-1; clone_size: few; cdr3_aa: CASSHPGLAGAVLPGGNEQFF; cdr3_nt: TGTGCCAGCAGTCACCCCGGGCTAGCGGGGGCCGTACTCCCCGGGGGCAATGAGCAGTTCTTC
v_call: TRBV7-8; d_call: -; j_call: TRBJ1-2; clone_size: few; cdr3_aa: CASSPDIGYGYTF; cdr3_nt: TGTGCCAGCAGCCCCGACATAGGTTATGGCTACACCTTC
v_call: TRBV4-3; d_call: -; j_call: TRBJ2-2; clone_size: -; cdr3_aa: CASSQSSGTVTGELFF; cdr3_nt: TGCGCCAGCAGCCAATCGTCCGGGACTGTCACCGGGGAGCTGTTTTTT
v_call: TRBV4-3; d_call: TRBD1; j_call: TRBJ2-7; clone_size: many; cdr3_aa: CASSQDRGTGEEQYF; cdr3_nt: TGCGCCAGCAGCCAAGATCGCGGGACAGGGGAAGAGCAGTACTTC
v_call: TRBV5-6; d_call: -; j_call: TRBJ2-3; clone_size: few; cdr3_aa: CASSLAGYTDTQYF; cdr3_nt: TGTGCCAGCAGCTTGGCGGGTTACACAGATACGCAGTATTTT
v_call: TRBV13; d_call: -; j_call: TRBJ2-5; clone_size: -; cdr3_aa: CASSERGARETQYF; cdr3_nt: TGTGCCAGCAGCGAAAGGGGGGCCCGGGAGACCCAGTACTTC
v_call: TRBV3-1; d_call: TRBD2; j_call: TRBJ2-5; clone_size: few; cdr3_aa: CASSQDRGLAGDRETQYF; cdr3_nt: TGTGCCAGCAGCCAAGATAGAGGGCTAGCGGGCGATCGGGAGACCCAGTACTTC